Presented here are 28 T cell receptor beta chains from one specimen sequenced in a study of identical twins. TCRdb re-called the 5' RACE reads with MiXCR, one entry per CDR3 protein. The data show 500,000 to 700,000 distinct CDR3 sequences, roughly 6.6% seen once. In addition, the sample was reused for a study of yellow fever vaccine responses in identical twins.

Material for sequencing was PBMCs. These receptors were taken from a woman aged 18-29 years in good health.

In this sample, this clonotype turned up a few times. The chain couples TRBV28 to TRBJ2-3; 7 bases agree with TRBD2. The ends lost 8 bases at V and 1 base at J; junction bases unmatched: 12. The CDR3 sequence is 16 residues long. Germline V gives CDR1 MDHEN, CDR2 SYDVKM. The CDR3 DNA follows: TGTGCCAGCTCATCGGGGGGAGGATTCCGCACAGATACGCAGTATTTT. Protein: CASSSGGGFRTDTQYF.

This clonotype was observed many times. This chain joins TRBV7-8 and TRBJ1-5; a weak D match, TRBD1 (6 bases). This CDR3 has 14 residues. CDR1 and CDR2 (germline): SGHVS, FQNEAQ. Deletions cut 7 bases from V and 5 bases from J, with 15 bases between. CDR3: CASNPGVRDQPQHF. As DNA, the CDR3 is TGTGCCAGCAACCCAGGGGTCCGTGATCAGCCCCAGCATTTT.

This clonotype was seen a few times. The gene calls are TRBV9 and TRBJ1-2, with D perhaps matching TRBD1 (5 bases). CDR3 length: 15 amino acids. Trimming removed 0 bases from V and 7 bases from J, with 16 bases in between. Germline V CDR1 and CDR2: SGDLS, YYNGEE. The CDR3: CASSVGSGGDFGYTF. DNA of the CDR3: TGTGCCAGCAGCGTAGGAAGTGGGGGTGATTTTGGCTACACCTTC.

This chain links TRBV11-3 with TRBJ1-2, with D perhaps TRBD1 (6 bases). The germline V gene encodes CDR1 SGHNT and CDR2 YENEEA. Trimming removed 2 bases from V and 4 bases from J, with 8 bases in between. The CDR3 contains 13 residues. Here the CDR3 reads CASSLPGAYGYTF. Here the CDR3 DNA reads TGTGCCAGCAGCTTACCAGGGGCCTATGGCTACACCTTC.

The genes are TRBV6-1 and TRBJ2-5, with TRBD1 as a possible D gene (5 bases). The CDR3 is made up of 15 amino acids. With 7 bases removed from V and 2 bases from J, the gap between germline ends came to 17 bases. Germline lookup yields CDR1 MNHNS and CDR2 SASEGT. Here the CDR3 DNA reads TGTGCCAGCACCCCATTAGGGGCAGGACAAGAGACCCAGTACTTC. Encoded protein: CASTPLGAGQETQYF.

There are many counts of this clonotype. The chain has TRBV6-1 and TRBJ2-7; 8 bases align to TRBD2. Germline CDR1 and CDR2: MNHNS and SASEGT. The trim removed 6 bases at V and 2 bases at J, leaving 0 bases unmatched. The CDR3 contains 12 residues. CDR3 amino acids: CASRLAAYEQYF. The CDR3 DNA reads TGTGCCAGCAGACTAGCGGCCTACGAGCAGTACTTC.

This clonotype was seen more than once but under ten times. The J gene is TRBJ2-7, the V gene TRBV4-1; a weak D match, TRBD1 (6 bases). The CDR3 length is 15 residues. V lost 0 bases, J lost 4 bases, and 13 bases lay in between. Germline V CDR1 and CDR2: MGHRA, YSYEKL. The CDR3 is CASSQDQGRGYEQYV. The CDR3 bases are TGCGCCAGCAGCCAAGATCAGGGCAGGGGATACGAGCAGTACGTC.

This clonotype was picked up many times. The CDR3 is CASSSPSDSRSSYEQYF. The CDR3 DNA reads as TGTGCCAGCAGTTCCCCTTCGGATAGCCGGAGCTCCTACGAGCAGTACTTC. The J gene is TRBJ2-7, the V gene TRBV6-2 or TRBV6-3; D is ambiguous. The CDR3 is made up of 17 amino acids. Per germline, CDR1 MNHEY and CDR2 SVGEGT. V shed 4 bases and J shed 0 bases, with 19 bases lying between them.

This rearrangement joins TRBV5-1 to TRBJ2-2; no firm D call. This CDR3 region has 15 residues. V was pared by 0 bases and J by 5 bases, with 11 bases between. The germline V gene encodes CDR1 SGHRS and CDR2 YFSETQ. Here the CDR3 DNA reads TGCGCCAGCAGCTTGGACGGACGAGGAACCGGGGAGCTGTTTTTT. Its protein is CASSLDGRGTGELFF.

This clonotype turned up a few times. The CDR3 here is CASRQQGGNNEQFF. In nucleotides, the CDR3 is TGCGCCAGCAGACAACAGGGGGGAAACAATGAGCAGTTCTTC. The rearrangement links TRBV5-1 to TRBJ2-1; 8 bases agree with TRBD1. The ends lost 5 bases at V and 5 bases at J; junction bases unmatched: 6. This CDR3 contains 14 residues. Germline V gene lookup returns CDR1 SGHRS and CDR2 YFSETQ.

This clonotype was observed many times. V usage is TRBV20-1 and J usage is TRBJ2-7; 12 bases are shared with TRBD2. Germline lookup yields CDR1 DFQATT and CDR2 SNEGSKA (reference sequence). Trimming took 0 bases from V and 3 from J; bases not matched to a gene: 0. The CDR3 sequence is 14 residues long. The CDR3 protein is CSAREGLAGYEQYF. The CDR3 region has the DNA TGCAGTGCTAGAGAGGGACTAGCGGGCTACGAGCAGTACTTC.

V is TRBV12-3 or TRBV12-4 and J is TRBJ2-1, with 14 bases that match TRBD2. The CDR3 is 16 residues long. V trimming: 5 bases; J trimming: 12 bases; junction bases outside the gene matches: 12. Here the CDR3 DNA reads TGTGCCAGCAGTCCGACAGGGACTAGCGGGAGTAGTATGCAGTTCTTC. It encodes CASSPTGTSGSSMQFF.

This clonotype was found a few times. The chain couples TRBV12-3 or TRBV12-4 to TRBJ2-1; D may be TRBD1 (5 bases). The CDR3 has 13 amino acids. Trimming shortened V by 6 bases and J by 7 bases, and 13 bases separated the two germline ends. The CDR3 sequence: CASRLAGWNEQFF. CDR3 in DNA: TGTGCCAGCAGATTGGCAGGGTGGAATGAGCAGTTCTTC.

The chain links TRBV27 to TRBJ2-6; 7 bases map to TRBD1. This CDR3 contains 17 residues. Germline CDR1 MNHEY, CDR2 SMNVEV (reference sequence). V lost 3 bases to trimming and J lost 1 base; unmatched junction nucleotides: 6. Written as DNA, the CDR3 is TGTGCCAGCAGTTTTCAGGGGGTGCGTTCTGGGGCCAACGTCCTGACTTTC. Translated: CASSFQGVRSGANVLTF. Variable domain in full (rest from reference TRBV27 and TRBJ2-6): EAQVTQNPRYLITVTGKKLTVTCSQNMNHEYMSWYRQDPGLGLRQIYYSMNVEVTDKGDVPEGYKVSRKEKRNFPLILESPSPNQTSLYFCASSFQGVRSGANVLTFGAGSRLTVL.

This clonotype was seen at least ten times. The chain recombines TRBV7-9 with TRBJ2-1, with 12 bases fitting TRBD2. Unmatched junction bases numbered 4, after V lost 3 bases and J lost 7 bases. Germline V lookup: CDR1 SEHNR, CDR2 FQNEAQ (reference sequence). The CDR3 runs 15 residues. The CDR3 sequence is CASSFLTSGSNEQFF. The CDR3, as DNA: TGTGCCAGCAGCTTTTTGACTAGCGGGAGTAATGAGCAGTTCTTC.

This clonotype was recorded at least ten times. V is TRBV29-1 and J is TRBJ2-7; D gene uncertain. The CDR3 totals 12 residues. Germline V gene lookup returns CDR1 SQVTM and CDR2 ANQGSEA. Between the trimmed V and J ends, which lost 5 bases and 2 bases, there was a span of 10 bases. The CDR3 region has the DNA TGCAGCGTTAGTGGTACCACCTACGAGCAGTACTTC. It translates to CSVSGTTYEQYF.

This clonotype was seen repeatedly, ten times or more. The V gene is TRBV6-5, the J gene TRBJ1-2; D gene unclear. CDR1 and CDR2 from the germline V gene are MNHEY and SVGAGI. V was trimmed by 2 bases and J by 1 base, leaving 8 bases between them. This CDR3 contains 14 residues. DNA of the CDR3: TGTGCCAGCAGTTACGAGGTGATTAACTATGGCTACACCTTC. Translating gives CASSYEVINYGYTF.

This CDR3 reads CASSPTRQPSAQETQYF. DNA of the CDR3: TGTGCCAGTAGTCCAACCCGGCAACCTAGCGCCCAAGAGACCCAGTACTTC. The genes are TRBV19 and TRBJ2-5; D may be TRBD2 (6 bases). This CDR3 has 17 amino acids. Trimming removed 5 bases from V and 1 base from J, with 20 bases in between. Germline values: CDR1 LNHDA, CDR2 SQIVND (reference sequence).

In this sample, this clonotype turned up many times. The chain is built from TRBV11-2 and TRBJ2-1; the D is unclear. The CDR3 is 15 amino acids. Germline CDR1 SGHAT, CDR2 FQNNGV. V was shortened by 3 bases and J by 0 bases, with 9 bases between the two germline ends. CDR3 protein: CASSFLWSSYNEQFF. DNA for the CDR3: TGTGCCAGCAGCTTCTTGTGGAGCTCCTACAATGAGCAGTTCTTC.

This clonotype showed up just a few times. This chain links TRBV12-3 or TRBV12-4 with TRBJ2-5, with D possibly being TRBD1 or TRBD2 (5 bases each). Deletions cut 1 base from V and 3 bases from J, with 12 bases between. This CDR3 has 15 residues. CDR3 coding DNA: TGTGCCAGCAGTTTAGTGGGGACCACTAAAGAGACCCAGTACTTC. Its protein product is CASSLVGTTKETQYF.

This clonotype has at least ten counts. J is TRBJ2-4 and V is TRBV5-1, with D possibly matching TRBD2 (5 bases). CDR1 and CDR2 from the germline V gene are SGHRS and YFSETQ. Trimming removed 5 bases at V and 8 bases at J, with 11 bases between. The CDR3 totals 12 residues. The CDR3 reads CASRDAGDIQYF. The CDR3 region has the DNA TGCGCCAGCAGGGACGCCGGGGACATTCAGTACTTC.

The chain joins TRBV25-1 to TRBJ1-1; 8 bases match TRBD1. This CDR3 spans 14 amino acids. Germline V gene data show CDR1 as MGHDK and CDR2 as SYGVNS. V shed 4 bases, J shed 5 bases, and the junction held 6 bases outside the gene matches. Written as DNA, the CDR3 is TGTGCCAGCAGTGGCTACAGGGGGAGGACTGAAGCTTTCTTT. It yields the protein CASSGYRGRTEAFF.

This clonotype was picked up many times. The V gene is TRBV29-1, the J gene TRBJ2-3; D remains unclear. The ends were cut back, 1 base at V and 4 bases at J, with 6 bases in the middle. This CDR3 is built from 12 residues. Germline lookup yields CDR1 SQVTM and CDR2 ANQGSEA. CDR3 region: CSVEGLADTQYF. DNA of the CDR3: TGCAGCGTTGAAGGGCTTGCAGATACGCAGTATTTT.

In this sample, this clonotype turned up many times. The V call is TRBV2, the J call TRBJ2-2; D unresolved. Trimming pared 4 bases from V and 2 bases from J, leaving 8 bases between. Germline V lookup: CDR1 SNHLY, CDR2 FYNNEI. The CDR3 runs 14 residues. The CDR3 reads CASSGLDNTGELFF. Written as DNA, the CDR3 is TGTGCCAGCAGTGGGCTAGATAACACCGGGGAGCTGTTTTTT.

This clonotype was recorded many times. The gene calls are TRBV12-3 or TRBV12-4 and TRBJ2-2; TRBD1 aligns across 7 bases. The CDR3 is 15 amino acids. Trimming cost V 6 bases and J 0 bases; bases outside gene matches: 4. DNA for the CDR3: TGTGCCAGCAGAGGGACAGCCGCGAACACCGGGGAGCTGTTTTTT. Encoded protein: CASRGTAANTGELFF.

Many counts were recorded for this clonotype. The chain employs TRBV12-3 or TRBV12-4 and TRBJ2-3; weak D call: TRBD1 (5 bases). Trimming pared 4 bases from V and 0 bases from J, leaving 14 bases between. This CDR3 spans 16 amino acids. The CDR3 is CASSWQTDPSTDTQYF. CDR3 DNA sequence: TGTGCCAGCAGTTGGCAGACAGACCCTAGCACAGATACGCAGTATTTT.

This clonotype was seen ten or more times. The chain recombines TRBV5-1 with TRBJ2-3, with a tentative D call TRBD1 (6 bases). V was cut by 0 bases and J by 2 bases, with 10 bases left in between. Germline V gene data show CDR1 as SGHRS and CDR2 as YFSETQ. The CDR3 extends over 15 amino acids. The CDR3 bases are TGCGCCAGCAGCTTGGAGGGGACAAACACAGATACGCAGTATTTT. Amino acids: CASSLEGTNTDTQYF.

Ten or more counts support this clonotype. The chain carries TRBV24-1 and TRBJ2-3; maybe TRBD1 (6 bases). CDR3 length: 15 amino acids. CDR1 KGHDR and CDR2 SFDVKD come from the germline V gene. The V end lost 3 bases, the J end lost 4 bases, and 13 bases lay between the germline ends. CDR3 nucleotides: TGTGCCACCAGTGATGATGGGGGCGAGGCAGATACGCAGTATTTT. Residues: CATSDDGGEADTQYF.